This T cell receptor (beta chain) was found in a study of vaccination and CD4 T cells after COVID-19. Study background: Four females and six males made up the convalescents, two of whom were Hispanic. Following dose two, a median about 71 days (range 14 to 241) passed before post-vaccine samples were taken. The peptides that stimulated the cells were overlapping spike peptides from SARS-CoV-2, HCoV-NL63, HCoV-OC43 and HCoV-229E.

The Oncomine TCR Beta short-read assay generated sequence data from the DNA of cultured CD4+ T cells. The genomic DNA was obtained from cultured CD4+ T cells by extraction with the QIAamp micro DNA kit. TCRdb ran MiXCR on the PCR reads and lists one entry per CDR3 protein. The sample holds 15,000 or so distinct CDR3 sequences, less than 70% seen once. A few counts support this clonotype. The target antigen is unknown. Treatment: approximately 11-day PBMC culture with coronavirus spike peptide pools or control peptides (ViraFEST assay). This clonotype originated in a human donor who had recovered from COVID-19. Here the sequenced sample was CD4+ T cells from blood, cultured in vitro, taken before SARS-CoV-2 vaccination.

CDR3 DNA: TGTGCCAGTACAGGGGGCCGTGATCTCTATGGCTACACCTTC. Amino acids: CASTGGRDLYGYTF. The rearrangement joins TRBV19 to TRBJ1-2, with TRBD1 matching 8 bases. CDR3 length equals 14 residues. Trimming at V came to 7 bases and at J to 4 bases, leaving 8 bases not matched to a gene. CDR1 and CDR2 from the germline V gene are LNHDA and SQIVND (reference sequence).